Sequencing of this T cell receptor (beta chain) was carried out in a study of glioma-infiltrating T cells after dendritic cell vaccination. Background on the study: Dendritic cell vaccination trial patients had either newly diagnosed or recurrent glioblastoma. Study-wide findings and caveats: Patients with more pretreatment TILs had longer time to progression and survival.

This clone was seen just once. No antigen is known for it. As for time point: after dendritic cell vaccination, including at tumor progression/relapse. CDR1 SGHNT and CDR2 YENEEA come from the germline V gene. The V segment lost 2 bases and the J segment 5 bases; nucleotides outside the gene matches: 9. This CDR3 has 16 residues. Method: immunoSEQ multiplex PCR; TCRdb's copy keeps in-frame clones and lacks some. The repertoire includes 60,000 or so clones, roughly 86% of them detected once, and around 10% sits in the top ten. The receptor's source is a human donor with glioblastoma. This material consisted of blood, taken after dendritic cell vaccination. The chain couples TRBV11-3 to TRBJ1-2; 9 nucleotides agree with TRBD1. The CDR3 DNA reads as TGTGCCAGCAGCTTACAGGGGACAGGGAGAGAATATGGCTACACCTTC. Its protein is CASSLQGTGREYGYTF.